The 2 T cell receptor beta chains below come from one sample, sequenced in a study of T cell responses to AZD1222 COVID-19 vaccine. This table comes from immunoSEQ multiplex PCR, and its TCRdb copy is limited to in-frame clones, with some not included. In the table there are about 68,000 clones, about three quarters of which are singletons. The sequenced sample was peripheral blood, obtained on day 0 of AZD1222 vaccination. The receptors originated from an adult in good health.

The rearrangement uses TRBV5-3 and TRBJ1-5, with unresolved D. TRBV5-3 is assigned to the ORF class and has an uncertain function. V was cut by 1 base and J by 6 bases, with 11 bases left in between. This CDR3 region has 14 residues. CDR3 region: CARSLFFEGQPQHF. CDR3 bases: TGTGCCAGAAGCTTGTTCTTCGAAGGTCAGCCCCAGCATTTT.

This clone is a singleton in its sample. The chain uses TRBV6-1 and TRBJ2-7, with TRBD2 identical over 8 bases. The trim removed 3 bases at V and 1 base at J, leaving 8 bases unmatched. Germline V lookup: CDR1 MNHNS, CDR2 SASEGT. This CDR3 is built from 16 residues. CDR3 protein: CASSDTGTSWSYEQYF. The CDR3 region has the DNA TGTGCCAGCAGTGATACCGGGACTAGTTGGTCCTACGAGCAGTACTTC.